The clone carrying this T cell receptor beta chain was seen ten or more times. Its antigen is as yet unknown. This entry is derived from a study of T cells in Graves' hyperthyroidism and ophthalmopathy. CDR3 length equals 15 residues. Germline assignment: CDR1 LGHDT and CDR2 YNNKEL (reference sequence). J gave up 4 bases and V 4 bases, and 7 bases lay outside the gene matches. Broader study findings: A model built on 13 V-J features separated ophthalmopathy from stable hyperthyroidism.

Newly diagnosed hyperthyroidism patients aged 18 to 65 years had disease lasting under 2 months. The diagnoses drew upon clinical symptoms, serum thyroxine and TRAb, thyroid ultrasound and orbital computed tomography. Amplified TCR beta CDR3 regions derived from RNA transcripts. HTBI primers were the set used in a first-round RT-PCR of the TCR CDR3. Each CDR3 protein is one row after TCRdb ran MiXCR on the multiplex PCR reads. Seen here are 400,000 to 500,000 distinct CDR3 sequences, roughly 15% observed once, and the top ten hold less than 6.5%. Sequencing input: blood. The sequence came from a woman between 18 and 30 years old with Graves' hyperthyroidism. The chain couples TRBV3-1 to TRBJ2-5; 9 nucleotides agree with TRBD2. The CDR3 is CASSPPSGKIETQYF. The CDR3 nucleotides are TGTGCCAGCAGCCCACCTAGCGGGAAGATAGAGACCCAGTACTTC.